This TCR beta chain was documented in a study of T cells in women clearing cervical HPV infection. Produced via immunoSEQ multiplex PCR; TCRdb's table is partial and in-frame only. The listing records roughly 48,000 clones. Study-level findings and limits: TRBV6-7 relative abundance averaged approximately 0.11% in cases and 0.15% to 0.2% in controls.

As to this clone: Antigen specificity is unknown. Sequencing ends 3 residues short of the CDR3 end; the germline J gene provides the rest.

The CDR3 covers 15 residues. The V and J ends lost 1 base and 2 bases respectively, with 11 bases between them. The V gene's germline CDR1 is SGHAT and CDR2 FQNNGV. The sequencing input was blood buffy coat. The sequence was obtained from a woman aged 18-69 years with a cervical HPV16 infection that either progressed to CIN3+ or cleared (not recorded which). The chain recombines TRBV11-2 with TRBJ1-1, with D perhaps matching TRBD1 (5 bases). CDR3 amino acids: CASSLGGAFNTEAFF. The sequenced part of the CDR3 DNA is TGTGCCAGCAGCTTAGGTGGGGCTTTTAACACTGAA.